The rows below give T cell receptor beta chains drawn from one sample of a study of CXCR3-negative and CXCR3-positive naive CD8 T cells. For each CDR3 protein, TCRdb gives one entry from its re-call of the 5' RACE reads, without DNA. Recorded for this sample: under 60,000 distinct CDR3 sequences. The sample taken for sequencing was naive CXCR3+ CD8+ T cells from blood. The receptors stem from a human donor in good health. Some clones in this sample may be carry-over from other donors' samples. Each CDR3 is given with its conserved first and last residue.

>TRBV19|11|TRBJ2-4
CASMSSGGEYF
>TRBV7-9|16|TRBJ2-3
CASRKLRAGSTDTQYF
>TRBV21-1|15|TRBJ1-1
CASSFHGEIETEAFF
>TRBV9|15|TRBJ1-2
CASSVATRTGEGYTF
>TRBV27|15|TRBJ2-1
CASHETGDVYNEQFF
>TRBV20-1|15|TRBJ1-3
CSGAATEIYGNTIYF
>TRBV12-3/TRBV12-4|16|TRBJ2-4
CASSSPIAGGKNIQYF
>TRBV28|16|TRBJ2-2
CASSSLGQANTGELFF
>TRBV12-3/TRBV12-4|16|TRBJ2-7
CASSTQGAPTLYEQYF
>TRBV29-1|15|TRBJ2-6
CSVEDRARGANVLTF
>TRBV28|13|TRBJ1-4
CASFGQINEKLFF
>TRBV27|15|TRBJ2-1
CASSLPGLPYNEQFF
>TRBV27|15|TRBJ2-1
CASSLQGGINNEQFF
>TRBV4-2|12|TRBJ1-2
CASSQDRVGYTF
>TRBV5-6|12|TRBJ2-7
CASSWTRQEHYF
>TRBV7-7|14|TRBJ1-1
CASSLLTGNTEAFF
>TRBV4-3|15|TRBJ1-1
CASSVVAGVNTEAFF
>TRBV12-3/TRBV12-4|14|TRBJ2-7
CASSWGDSAYEQYF
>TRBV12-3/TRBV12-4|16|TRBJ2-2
CASSTRTGVNTGELFF
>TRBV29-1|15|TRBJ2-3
CIVEDPTSGGDTQYF
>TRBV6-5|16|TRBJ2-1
CASSYSGGSSYNEQFF
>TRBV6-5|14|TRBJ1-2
CASSYSTGNYGYTF
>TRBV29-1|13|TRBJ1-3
CSVEGVDGNTIYF
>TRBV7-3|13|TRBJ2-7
CASSLGLYYEQYF
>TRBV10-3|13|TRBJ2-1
CAITGLAGGEQFF
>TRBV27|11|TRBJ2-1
CASSLGAEQFF
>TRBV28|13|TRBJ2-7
CASIKWSFDEQYF
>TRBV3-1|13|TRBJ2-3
CASSQDLGHTQYF
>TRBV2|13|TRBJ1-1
CASRWTAGIEAFF
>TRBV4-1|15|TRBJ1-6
CASSLAYDIFSPLHF
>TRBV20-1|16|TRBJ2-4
CSAIPLGLAGENIQYF
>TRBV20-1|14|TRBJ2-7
CSARGRDFLYEQYF
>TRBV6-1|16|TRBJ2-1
CASSKTDTPVYREQFF
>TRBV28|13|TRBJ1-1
CASRGQGPTEAFF
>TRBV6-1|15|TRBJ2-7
CASSESGDSIYEQYF
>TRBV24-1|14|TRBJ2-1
CATSDLGGRGEQFF
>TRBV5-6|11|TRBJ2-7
CASSLSAEQYF
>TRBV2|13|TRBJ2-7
CASEDREAHEQYF
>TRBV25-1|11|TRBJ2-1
CASGGNHEQFF
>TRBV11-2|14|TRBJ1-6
CASSLGQGSWPLHF
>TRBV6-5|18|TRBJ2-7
CASSYSTDWLDSVYEQYF
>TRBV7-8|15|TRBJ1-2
CASSFGQGRGYGYTF
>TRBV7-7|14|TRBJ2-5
CASSLVFRAETQYF
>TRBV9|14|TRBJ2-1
CASSVPSGGGEQFF
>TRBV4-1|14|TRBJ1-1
CASSQATGYTEAFF
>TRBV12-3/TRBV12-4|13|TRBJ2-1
CASSLQAFHEQFF
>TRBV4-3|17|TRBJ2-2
CASSQERGARNTGELFF
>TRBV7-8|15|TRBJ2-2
CASSLAGQSDRELFF
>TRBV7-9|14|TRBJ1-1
CASSSRTGLTEAFF
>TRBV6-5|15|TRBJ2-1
CASSHVAGGWNEQFF
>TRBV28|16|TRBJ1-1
CASSRPYGGMNTEAFF